These 7 T cell receptor beta chains were sequenced from one sample in a study of CD8+CD57+ T cells in acquired aplastic anemia (dated by TCRdb to the late 2010s). Reads for this sample came from an Illumina HiSeq 2000. Profiling of TCR beta VDJ combinations and CDR3 sequences used genomic DNA as the template. TCRdb trimmed public reads at Q25 via fastp, called clones via MiXCR and kept in-frame beta chains. For every CDR3 protein sequence, its rows merge into one entry that carries the most common genes and DNA. Here the sample has 250,000 to 350,000 distinct CDR3 sequences; roughly half occur a single time. Together, the top ten hold 7% to 9% of the sample. Source material: sorted CD4+, CD8+, or CD8+CD57+ T cells (not recorded which) from PBMCs. The receptors originated from a human donor with severe aplastic anemia or a healthy control (not recorded which).

The rearrangement uses TRBV5-6 and TRBJ2-5; the D call may be TRBD1 or TRBD2 (5 bases each). Germline CDR1 is SGHDT and CDR2 is YYEEEE. Trimming stripped 4 bases from V and 11 bases from J, with 30 bases between. This CDR3 spans 17 amino acids. In nucleotides, the CDR3 is TGTGCCAGCAGCCCCCGGACCGGGACCACCTGGAACAATGAGCAGTACTTC. The encoded protein is CASSPRTGTTWNNEQYF.

This clonotype occurred a few times. The rearrangement joins TRBV7-6 to TRBJ2-3, with no clear D. Trimming removed 6 bases from V and 5 bases from J, with 9 bases in between. This CDR3 has 12 amino acids. From germline, CDR1 is SGHVS and CDR2 FNYEAQ. The CDR3 DNA follows: TGTGCCAGCAGTTCGGCTGGAGATACGCAGTATTTT. This translates into CASSSAGDTQYF. Filled out from reference TRBV7-6 and TRBJ2-3, the complete variable domain reads GAGVSQSPRYKVTKRGQDVALRCDPISGHVSLYWYRQALGQGPEFLTYFNYEAQQDKSGLPNDRFSAERPEGSISTLTIQRTEQRDSAMYRCASSSAGDTQYFGPGTRLTVL.

The rearrangement links TRBV7-6 to TRBJ2-6; the D is unclear. With 1 base removed from V and 0 bases from J, the gap between germline ends came to 10 bases. This CDR3 contains 17 residues. Germline CDR1 SGHVS, CDR2 FNYEAQ. The DNA for the CDR3 is TGTGCCAGCAGCTTAGACAGTCCCTTCTCTGGGGCCAACGTCCTGACTTTC. Its translation: CASSLDSPFSGANVLTF. Variable domain in full (rest from reference TRBV7-6 and TRBJ2-6): GAGVSQSPRYKVTKRGQDVALRCDPISGHVSLYWYRQALGQGPEFLTYFNYEAQQDKSGLPNDRFSAERPEGSISTLTIQRTEQRDSAMYRCASSLDSPFSGANVLTFGAGSRLTVL.

The V gene is TRBV25-1, the J gene TRBJ2-7; weak D call: TRBD1 (6 bases). CDR1 and CDR2 (germline): MGHDK, SYGVNS. The V gene lost 5 bases and the J gene lost 7 bases, with 21 bases spanning the gap. The CDR3 loop spans 15 amino acids. CDR3: CASSQRGTWSSEQYF. The CDR3 bases are TGTGCCAGCAGTCAGAGGGGGACGTGGTCGAGTGAGCAGTACTTC.

The V gene is TRBV20-1, the J gene TRBJ1-1, with no clear D. Trimming cost V 7 bases and J 4 bases, with 16 bases left between them. CDR3 size: 13 residues. Germline values: CDR1 DFQATT, CDR2 SNEGSKA (reference sequence). The CDR3 sequence is CSGEEGIGTEAFF. CDR3 in DNA: TGCAGTGGGGAGGAAGGGATTGGCACTGAAGCTTTCTTT.

The J gene is TRBJ2-1, the V gene TRBV25-1; 8 bases fit TRBD2. Germline V gene data show CDR1 as MGHDK and CDR2 as SYGVNS. The CDR3 extends over 16 amino acids. The trim removed 5 bases at V and 5 bases at J, leaving 11 bases unmatched. CDR3 DNA sequence: TGTGCCAGCAGTCCCGATCGTAGCGGGGCCGACAATGAGCAGTTCTTC. It is translated as CASSPDRSGADNEQFF.

This clonotype was observed many times. The chain uses TRBV5-1 and TRBJ1-4; D is undetermined. V was clipped by 4 bases and J by 8 bases, with 12 bases between them. The CDR3 is 13 residues long. Looked up from germline, CDR1 is SGHRS and CDR2 is YFSETQ. CDR3 sequence (DNA): TGCGCCAGCAGCGAGGACGTTAGGGAAAAACTGTTTTTT. Translating gives CASSEDVREKLFF.